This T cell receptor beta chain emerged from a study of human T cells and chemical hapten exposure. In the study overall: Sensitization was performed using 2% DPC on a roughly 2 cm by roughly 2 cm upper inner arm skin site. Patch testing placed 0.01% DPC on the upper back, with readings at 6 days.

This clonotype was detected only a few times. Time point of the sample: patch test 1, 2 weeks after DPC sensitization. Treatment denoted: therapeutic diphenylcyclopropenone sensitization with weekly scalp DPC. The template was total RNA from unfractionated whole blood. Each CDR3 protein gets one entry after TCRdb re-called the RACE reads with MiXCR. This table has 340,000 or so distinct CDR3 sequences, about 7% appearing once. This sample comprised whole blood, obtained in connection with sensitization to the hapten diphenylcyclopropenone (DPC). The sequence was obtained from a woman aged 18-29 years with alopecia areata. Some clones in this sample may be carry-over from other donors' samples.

DNA for the CDR3: TGTGCCAGCAGCTTCGATCGGCCCGAGAGCTCCTACAATGAGCAGTTCTTC. Residues: CASSFDRPESSYNEQFF. This chain joins TRBV7-9 and TRBJ2-1; D gene unclear. Trimming removed 3 bases at V and 0 bases at J, with 15 bases between. This CDR3 contains 17 residues. Per germline, CDR1 SEHNR and CDR2 FQNEAQ (reference sequence). The entire variable domain, with the rest obtained from reference TRBV7-9 and TRBJ2-1, is as follows: DTGVSQNPRHKITKRGQNVTFRCDPISEHNRLYWYRQTLGQGPEFLTYFQNEAQLEKSRLLSDRFSAERPKGSFSTLEIQRTEQGDSAMYLCASSFDRPESSYNEQFFGPGTRLTVL.